The present TCR beta chain was sequenced within a study of T cell changes during pregnancy in multiple sclerosis. Sequenced by immunoSEQ multiplex PCR; TCRdb stores in-frame clones only, minus some. This sample has fewer than 85,000 clones, with approximately 93% found just once. Germline CDR1 MNHEY, CDR2 SVGAGI. The CDR3 is 13 amino acids. V lost 4 bases, J lost 10 bases, and 1 base stayed unmatched. Sample: peripheral blood, taken in the second trimester of pregnancy. The source is a female donor with multiple sclerosis, enrolled in a pregnancy study. The gene calls are TRBV6-5 and TRBJ2-5; TRBD2 aligns across 15 bases. CDR3 nucleotides: TGTGCCAGCAGTTTGGGACTAGCGGGGGGCCAGTACTTC. This codes for CASSLGLAGGQYF.